This TCR beta chain was captured by sequencing in a study of T cell responses to AZD1222 COVID-19 vaccine (dated by TCRdb to about 2021). At the level of the whole study: TCR sequencing was performed for 230 to 250 trial participants, of whom 200 to 210 were given two doses of AZD1222 and some 26 were given two doses of MenACWY control vaccine. Trial participants were enrolled by age into 18-55, 56-69 and 70-plus year subgroups, with roughly 150, 30 and 60 TCR-sequenced participants respectively.

The time point label, as the study defines it: about 28 days (+/-7) after the second vaccine dose. AZD1222 recipients whose second dose came at about 4 weeks and those whose second dose came at about 12 weeks were combined into one group, since spike-specific TCR depth and breadth did not differ between the two schedules. Vaccinee samples were obtained from the UK trials COV001 and COV002, which included a single-blind randomized controlled phase 2/3 trial of AZD1222 (ChAdOx1 nCoV-19) in healthy adults. For TCRbeta chain sequencing, PBMC samples were collected from trial participants at day 0 and at day 28 after the second dose. Counted from cysteine to phenylalanine, this CDR3 has 13 amino acids. CDR3 DNA only is kept here, 39 bases in frame from base 1. V lost 4 bases and J lost 7 bases; the stretch between them is 10 bases long. CDR1 and CDR2 are drawn from the germline V gene: SNHLY, FYNNEI.

Notes on this clone: Its antigen remains unidentified. Base-call qualities are not available, and no considerably larger clone is one nucleotide away.

The CDR3 regions of human TCRbeta chains were subjected to immunosequencing. In the authors' own workflow: TCRs in the repertoires were compared against a reference library of SARS-CoV-2-specific TCRs that had been generated with the MIRA antigen-specificity platform. Breadth was defined as the fraction of unique TCRs that were SARS-CoV-2-associated. Depth was defined as the fraction of total T cells that were SARS-CoV-2-associated. Using the MIRA data, each spike-specific TCR was assigned both to the spike region to which the TCR was reactive and to a CD4 or CD8 class. Log10-transformed breadth and depth values were compared by one-way ANOVA with Sidak's multiple comparisons tests. TCRdb stores this immuneACCESS table with in-frame sequences only. Part of the clones is absent; in the studies checked, under half of the shortfall reflects unresolved V genes, and no reason is known for the rest. The V and J calls and the clone size are those of that table, but D and trimming were determined from the DNA. Recorded for this sample are over 110,000 clones; 92% of them occurred a single time. Clones ranked in the top ten supply 9.3% of the sample.

On the study overall, not on this receptor specifically: The vaccine-associated CD4 TCRs covered the entire spike protein, and the dominant responses fell in regions 160-218 and 743-854. The 56-69-year group was small, and its depth increase did not reach significance, likely because of low power. Conclusions about previously exposed vaccinees were limited because only six AZD1222 recipients were SARS-CoV-2 seropositive at baseline. After two AZD1222 doses, spike-specific TCR breadth and depth were significantly higher than at day 0 and than in MenACWY recipients. Epitopes outside the regions mutated in the B.1.351 and B.1.1.7 variants were reportedly recognized by nearly half of the unique spike-specific TCRs. Participants were mostly white British and included more females than males, and it was suggested by the authors that clonal diversity may have been underestimated. No day 14 peak-response samples were available, so repertoires were characterized only after the peak T cell response.

The rearranged segments are TRBV2 and TRBJ1-4, and TRBD1 may be the D gene, going by 6 matching bases. The clonotype originates from an adult who received the AZD1222 COVID-19 vaccine. Sample: peripheral blood, taken 28 days after the second AZD1222 dose. The nucleotide sequence reads as follows: TGTGCCAGCAGTGGGACAGATACTGAAAAACTGTTTTTT. It encodes CASSGTDTEKLFF.